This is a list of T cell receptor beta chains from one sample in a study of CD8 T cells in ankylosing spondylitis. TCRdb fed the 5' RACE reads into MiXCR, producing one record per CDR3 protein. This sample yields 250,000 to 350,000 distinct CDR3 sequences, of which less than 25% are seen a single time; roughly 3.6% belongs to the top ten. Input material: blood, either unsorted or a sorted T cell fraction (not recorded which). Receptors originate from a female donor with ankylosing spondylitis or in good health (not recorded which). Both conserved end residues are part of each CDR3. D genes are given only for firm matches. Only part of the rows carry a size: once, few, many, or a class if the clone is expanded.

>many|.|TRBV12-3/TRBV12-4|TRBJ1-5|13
TGTGCCAGCAGTTTACGGGGGAGCCAGCCCCAGCATTTT
CASSLRGSQPQHF
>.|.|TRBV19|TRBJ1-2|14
TGTGCCAGTAGTATGTCAGGAGGCAGAAATAGCTACACCTTC
CASSMSGGRNSYTF
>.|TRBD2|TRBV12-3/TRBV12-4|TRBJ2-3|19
TGTGCCAGCCTCGCGGGAAGCGGGGGGAAGATACGAAGCACAGATACGCAGTATTTT
CASLAGSGGKIRSTDTQYF
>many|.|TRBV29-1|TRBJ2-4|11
TGCAGCGTCCGGACACAGATCATTCAGTACTTC
CSVRTQIIQYF
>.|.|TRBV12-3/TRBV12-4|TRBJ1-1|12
TGTGCCAGCACCCCGGGCCGGACTGAAGCTTTCTTT
CASTPGRTEAFF
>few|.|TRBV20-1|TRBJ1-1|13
TGCAGTGCTCAGCCCCGGGCGGGCACTGAAGCTTTCTTT
CSAQPRAGTEAFF
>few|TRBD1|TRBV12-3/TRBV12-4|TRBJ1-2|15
TGTGCCAGCAGCCGACCGGGACAGGGGAATTATGGCTACACCTTC
CASSRPGQGNYGYTF
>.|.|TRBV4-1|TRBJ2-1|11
TGCGCCAGCAGCTTTCACGGGGAGCAGTTCTTC
CASSFHGEQFF
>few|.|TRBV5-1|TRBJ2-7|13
TGCGCCAGCAGCTTGGGGCAGAAGCTGGGGCAGTACTTC
CASSLGQKLGQYF
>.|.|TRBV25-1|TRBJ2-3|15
TGTGCCAGCAGTGAGCAGGGGCTATACACAGATACGCAGTATTTT
CASSEQGLYTDTQYF
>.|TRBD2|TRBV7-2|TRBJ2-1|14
TGTGCCAGCAGCTTGGCGCCGGCTAGCGGGGAGCAGTTCTTC
CASSLAPASGEQFF
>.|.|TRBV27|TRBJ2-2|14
TGTGCCAGCAGTTTATCCCCCCGTACTGGGGAGCTGTTTTTT
CASSLSPRTGELFF
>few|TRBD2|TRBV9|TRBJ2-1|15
TGTGCCAGCAGCGTAGCACTAGCGGGATACAATGAGCAGTTCTTC
CASSVALAGYNEQFF
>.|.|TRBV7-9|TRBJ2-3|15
TGTGCCAGCAGCCTTCAGTTGGGGGGCACAGATACGCAGTATTTT
CASSLQLGGTDTQYF
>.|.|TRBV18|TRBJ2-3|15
TGTGCCAGCTCGGTTCGCGAGGGGAGCACAGATACGCAGTATTTT
CASSVREGSTDTQYF
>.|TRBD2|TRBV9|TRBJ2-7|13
TGTGCCAGCAGCCTGGGGGGAGGGAACGAGCAGTACTTC
CASSLGGGNEQYF
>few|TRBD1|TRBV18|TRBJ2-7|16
TGTGCCAGCTCACCACCATCAAAGGGGGCCGCCTACGAGCAGTACTTC
CASSPPSKGAAYEQYF
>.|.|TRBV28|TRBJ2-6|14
TGTGCCAGCAGTGCCGTGGTCGGGGCCAACGTCCTGACTTTC
CASSAVVGANVLTF
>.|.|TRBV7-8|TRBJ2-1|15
TGTGCCAGCAGCTTATCCGGGGTAGCGGACAATGAGCAGTTCTTC
CASSLSGVADNEQFF
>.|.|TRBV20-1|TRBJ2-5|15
TGCAGTGCTAGGAAGGGAATAGCGGAGGGAGAGACCCAGTACTTC
CSARKGIAEGETQYF
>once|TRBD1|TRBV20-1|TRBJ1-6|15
TGCAGTGCTAGATCCCGGGACAGGGAGGTTTCACCCCTCCACTTT
CSARSRDREVSPLHF
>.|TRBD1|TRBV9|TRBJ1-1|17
TGTGCCAGCAGCGTCCCGCACCCAATGACAGGGTTAACTGAAGCTTTCTTT
CASSVPHPMTGLTEAFF
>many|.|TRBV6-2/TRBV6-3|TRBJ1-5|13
TGTGCCAGCAGCCTTACCCGGGCACAAACCCAGCATTTT
CASSLTRAQTQHF
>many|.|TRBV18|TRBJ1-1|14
TGTGCCAGCTCACCACCGCGAGGGAGCACTGAAGCTTTCTTT
CASSPPRGSTEAFF
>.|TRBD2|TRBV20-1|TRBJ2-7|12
TGCAGTGCTACCGGGACTACCATCGAGCAGTACTTC
CSATGTTIEQYF
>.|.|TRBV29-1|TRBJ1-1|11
TGCAGAGTTGGCAGGGGAACTGAAGCTTTCTTT
CRVGRGTEAFF
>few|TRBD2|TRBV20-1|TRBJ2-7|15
TGCAGTGCTAGTGGAGGACTAGCGGGAGTCTACGAGCAGTACTTC
CSASGGLAGVYEQYF
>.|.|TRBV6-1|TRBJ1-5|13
TGTGCCAGTAGGCAGTTTAGCAATCAGCCCCAGCATTTT
CASRQFSNQPQHF
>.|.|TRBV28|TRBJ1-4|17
TGTGCCAGCAGTTTAGGCCGGACGAGGGGCTGGGGTGAAAAACTGTTTTTT
CASSLGRTRGWGEKLFF
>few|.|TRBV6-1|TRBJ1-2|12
TGTGCCAGCAGCAGGACTAACTATGGCTACACCTTC
CASSRTNYGYTF
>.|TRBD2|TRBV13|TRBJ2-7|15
TGTGCCAGCAGCTTTCGTCTAGCGGGAGTCCACGAGCAGTACTTC
CASSFRLAGVHEQYF
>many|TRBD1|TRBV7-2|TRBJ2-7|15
TGCGCCAGCAGCTTAGGGGGCGGAAGCTCCTACGAGCAGTACTTC
CASSLGGGSSYEQYF
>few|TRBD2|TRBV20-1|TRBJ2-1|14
TGCAGTGCTGGACTAGCGGGAGTACGAGTTGAGCAGTTCTTC
CSAGLAGVRVEQFF
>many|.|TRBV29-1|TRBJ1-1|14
TGCAGCGGGGGACTACAGGGAGGGAGGACTGAAGCTTTCTTT
CSGGLQGGRTEAFF
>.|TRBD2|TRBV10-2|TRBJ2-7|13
TGCGCCAGCAGTAGGGAGGGTTCCTACGAGCAGTACTTC
CASSREGSYEQYF
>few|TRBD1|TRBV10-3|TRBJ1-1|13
TGTGCCACCCAAATGTCAGGGGGCACTGAAGCTTTCTTT
CATQMSGGTEAFF
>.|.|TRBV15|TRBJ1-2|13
TGTGCCACCAGCAGAGGCAACAAGAGGAGCTACACCTTC
CATSRGNKRSYTF
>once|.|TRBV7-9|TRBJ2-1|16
TGTGCCAGCAGCCGAAGTGTGGGAGACCTGGTCCATGAGCAGTTCTTC
CASSRSVGDLVHEQFF
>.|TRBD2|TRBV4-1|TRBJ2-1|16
TGCGCCAGCAGCCAAGGAAGGACTAGCGGTGACAATGAGCAGTTCTTC
CASSQGRTSGDNEQFF
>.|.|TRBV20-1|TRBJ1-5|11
TGCAGTGCTAGTTCAGGGCAGCCCCAGCATTTT
CSASSGQPQHF
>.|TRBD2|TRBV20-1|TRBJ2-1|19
TGCAGTGCTAGATCTCTAGCGGGACTCGATAGGAGCTCCTACAATGAGCAGTTCTTC
CSARSLAGLDRSSYNEQFF
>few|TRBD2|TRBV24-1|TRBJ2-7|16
TGTGCCACCAGCGTCGCTACTAGCGGGAGGGTCCACGAGCAGTACTTC
CATSVATSGRVHEQYF
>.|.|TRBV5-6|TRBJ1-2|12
TGTGCCAGCACCCGAGAGACCAGGGGCTACACCTTC
CASTRETRGYTF
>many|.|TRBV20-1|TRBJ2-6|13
TGCAGTGCTGGGGCTGACGGGGCCAACGTCCTGACTTTC
CSAGADGANVLTF
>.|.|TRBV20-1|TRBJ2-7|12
TGCAGTGCTAGGATGGCAGACTACGAGCAGTACTTC
CSARMADYEQYF
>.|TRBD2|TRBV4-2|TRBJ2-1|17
TGTGCCAGCAGCCAAGAGGGGCTAGCGGGACCCTACAATGAGCAGTTCTTC
CASSQEGLAGPYNEQFF
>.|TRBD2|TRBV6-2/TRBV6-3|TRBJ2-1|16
TGTGCCAGCAGTTACTCGGGACTAGCGGGGCCCAATGAGCAGTTCTTC
CASSYSGLAGPNEQFF
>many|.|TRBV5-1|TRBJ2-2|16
TGCGCCAGCAGCTTGCCCCCCACTAGCTCCCGCGGGGAGCTGTTTTTT
CASSLPPTSSRGELFF
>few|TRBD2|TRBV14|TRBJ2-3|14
TGTGCCAGCAGCCAAGACGGACTAGCGGATACGCAGTATTTT
CASSQDGLADTQYF
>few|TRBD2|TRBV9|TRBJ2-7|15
TGTGCCAGCAGCCAACTAGCGGGAGGGCCCTACGAGCAGTACTTC
CASSQLAGGPYEQYF
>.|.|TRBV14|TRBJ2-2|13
TGTGCCAGCAGCAGACTAGGACCCGGGGAGCTGTTTTTT
CASSRLGPGELFF
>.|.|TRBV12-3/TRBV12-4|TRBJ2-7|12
TGTGCCAGCAGAAAAGAGCGTGACGAGCAGTACTTC
CASRKERDEQYF
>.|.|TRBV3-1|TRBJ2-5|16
TGTGCCAGCAGGCATACCCTAGGGGGGGCAAAGGAGACCCAGTACTTC
CASRHTLGGAKETQYF
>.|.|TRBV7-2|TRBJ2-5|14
TGTGCCAGCAGCCCCCAGGTCGTCACGGGGACCCAGTACTTC
CASSPQVVTGTQYF
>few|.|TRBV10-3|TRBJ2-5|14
TGTGCCATCAGTGGCGGGGGCTCGATGGAGACCCAGTACTTC
CAISGGGSMETQYF
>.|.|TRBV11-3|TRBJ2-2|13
TGTGCCAGCAGCTCGGGATGGACCGGGGAGCTGTTTTTT
CASSSGWTGELFF
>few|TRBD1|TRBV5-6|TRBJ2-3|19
TGTGCCAGCAGCTTGGTCCAATTCTTGGACAGGCAAAGCACAGATACGCAGTATTTT
CASSLVQFLDRQSTDTQYF
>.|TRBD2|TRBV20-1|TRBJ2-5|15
TGCAGTGCTAGAGATCCCCGACTAGCGGAAGAGACCCAGTACTTC
CSARDPRLAEETQYF
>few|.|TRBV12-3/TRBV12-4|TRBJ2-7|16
TGTGCCAGCAGTTCGGGGGGCTTTTCCAAGGCCTACGAGCAGTACTTC
CASSSGGFSKAYEQYF
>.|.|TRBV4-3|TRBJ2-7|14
TGCGCCAGCAGTTATGATCTCCCCCCGCACGAGCAGTACTTC
CASSYDLPPHEQYF